The 10 T cell receptor beta chains below come from one sample, sequenced in a study of blood T cell repertoires in COVID-19 (dated by TCRdb to about 2020). Libraries were made using the immunoSEQ multiplex PCR assay. TCRdb limited this immuneACCESS table to in-frame rearrangements with V and J called. A share of clones is missing; checked studies link under half to unresolved V genes, and the rest is unexplained. For this sample the table gives about 100,000 clones, of which approximately 90% were detected only once. The ten largest clonotypes hold under 1.5% of the sample. The sample taken for sequencing was peripheral blood. The receptors derive from a woman aged 25 to 45 with acute or convalescent COVID-19.

The chain employs TRBV30 and TRBJ1-4, with D perhaps TRBD1 (6 bases). Germline V gene sequence: CDR1 GTSNPN, CDR2 SVGIG (reference sequence). The CDR3 is 13 amino acids. V was shortened by 5 bases and J by 8 bases, with 15 bases between the two germline ends. The CDR3 region is CAWATGIGEKLFF. CDR3 sequence (DNA): TGTGCCTGGGCGACAGGAATAGGGGAAAAACTGTTTTTT.

V usage is TRBV9 and J usage is TRBJ2-7, with 9 bases matching TRBD2. CDR1 is SGDLS, CDR2 YYNGEE, per germline. CDR3 length: 16 residues. V lost 4 bases and J lost 1; bases outside the gene matches: 9. CDR3 DNA sequence: TGTGCCAGCAGCTTGACCGGGACTAGCTTGTCCTACGAGCAGTACTTC. Protein: CASSLTGTSLSYEQYF.

This clone is a singleton in its sample. The chain links TRBV2 to TRBJ1-4; D possibly corresponds to TRBD1 (5 bases). The ends were cut back, 6 bases at V and 15 bases at J, with 17 bases in the middle. CDR1 and CDR2 (germline): SNHLY, FYNNEI. CDR3 length: 12 residues. CDR3 sequence (DNA): TGTGCCAGCAGATTCACGCCAGGGAATGTGTTTTTT. Translated: CASRFTPGNVFF.

The rearrangement joins TRBV3-1 (or the pseudogene TRBV3-2) to TRBJ1-4; D is ambiguous. This CDR3 is built from 14 residues. Germline V gene lookup returns CDR1 LGHDT and CDR2 YNNKEL (reference sequence). V was cut by 0 bases and J by 12 bases, with 14 bases left in between. CDR3: CASSQEALPTELFF. CDR3 coding DNA: TGTGCCAGCAGCCAAGAAGCATTGCCGACTGAACTGTTTTTT.

J is TRBJ2-7 and V is TRBV6-2 or TRBV6-3, with 8 bases fitting TRBD2. Germline loops: CDR1 MNHEY, CDR2 SVGEGT. The ends lost 6 bases at V and 4 bases at J; junction bases unmatched: 17. The CDR3 length is 17 residues. The CDR3 DNA reads TGTGCCAGCAGCTCACCTTTCCGCGGGAGGCGGGGTTACGAGCAGTACTTC. This gives the protein CASSSPFRGRRGYEQYF.

The genes are TRBV28 and TRBJ1-5, with 8 bases aligning to TRBD1. V shed 8 bases, J shed 0 bases, and the junction held 6 bases outside the gene matches. Germline CDR1 MDHEN, CDR2 SYDVKM. The CDR3 totals 15 residues. The CDR3 region has the DNA TGTGCCAGCGCTGGACAGGGCCATAGCAATCAGCCCCAGCATTTT. It is translated as CASAGQGHSNQPQHF. The whole variable domain, remainder taken from reference TRBV28 and TRBJ1-5, is DVKVTQSSRYLVKRTGEKVFLECVQDMDHENMFWYRQDPGLGLRLIYFSYDVKMKEKGDIPEGYSVSREKKERFSLILESASTNQTSMYLCASAGQGHSNQPQHFGDGTRLSIL.

The CDR3 sequence is CASSASGTGVSGANVLTF. In nucleotides, the CDR3 is TGTGCCAGCTCAGCCTCCGGGACAGGAGTCTCTGGGGCCAACGTCCTGACTTTC. J is TRBJ2-6 and V is TRBV18; the match to TRBD1 covers 8 bases. This CDR3 has 18 residues. The junction had 9 bases not matched to a gene; V was cut back by 5 bases and J by 0 bases. Germline CDR1 KGHSH, CDR2 LQKENI.

The chain is built from TRBV28 and TRBJ1-6; 9 bases are shared with TRBD1. V shed 3 bases, J shed 7 bases, and the junction held 10 bases outside the gene matches. Germline assignment: CDR1 MDHEN and CDR2 SYDVKM. This CDR3 has 17 amino acids. CDR3 sequence (DNA): TGTGCCAGCAGTTTGGCTCCGGGACAGGGACCAAATTCACCCCTCCACTTT. It translates to CASSLAPGQGPNSPLHF.

This clone was counted only a few times. The rearrangement joins TRBV19 to TRBJ2-7; D is unresolved. CDR1 and CDR2 (germline): LNHDA, SQIVND (reference sequence). The germline V and J ends were trimmed by 5 bases and 6 bases, with 14 bases remaining between them. This CDR3 spans 13 amino acids. CDR3 DNA: TGTGCCAGTAGTGAGGCTCCCCGGAGCGAGCAGTACTTC. Translating it yields CASSEAPRSEQYF.

The rearrangement links TRBV19 to TRBJ1-5, with a weak D call TRBD1 (6 bases). Trimming shortened V by 7 bases and J by 2 bases, and 15 bases separated the two germline ends. The CDR3 runs 15 residues. Per germline, CDR1 LNHDA and CDR2 SQIVND (reference sequence). The CDR3 nucleotides read TGTGCCAGTACCACAGGGTCCGGCGGCAATCAGCCCCAGCATTTT. Protein product: CASTTGSGGNQPQHF.